Shown below are 26 T cell receptor beta chains from a single sample sequenced in a study of T cells after yellow fever vaccination. Each CDR3 protein is one row after TCRdb ran MiXCR on the 5' RACE reads. The sample shows 100,000 or so distinct CDR3 sequences, 8% to 10% of them seen only once. The sequences come from CD8+ T cells not binding an NS4B(214-222) dextramer, sorted from PBMCs, collected around 15 days after the first yellow fever vaccination. The source is a man younger than 35 who received the YFV17D yellow fever vaccine.

The chain uses TRBV27 and TRBJ2-1; D not certain. CDR3 size: 16 residues. The germline V and J ends were trimmed by 4 bases and 3 bases, with 16 bases remaining between them. CDR1 is MNHEY and CDR2 is SMNVEV in the germline V gene (reference sequence). CDR3 amino acids: CASSSYLENFYNEQFF. CDR3 DNA: TGTGCCAGCAGTTCCTACCTCGAAAATTTCTACAATGAGCAGTTCTTC.

The chain recombines TRBV4-2 with TRBJ2-3, with unresolved D. The CDR3 loop spans 15 amino acids. Trimming stripped 2 bases from V and 4 bases from J, with 13 bases between. Germline CDR1 LGHNA, CDR2 YNFKEQ. CDR3 nucleotides: TGTGCCAGCAGCCAAACCGGGCCCACTGCAGATACGCAGTATTTT. Translated: CASSQTGPTADTQYF.

In this sample, this clonotype turned up a few times. The rearrangement links TRBV5-1 to TRBJ2-4, with D perhaps being TRBD1 or TRBD2 (7 bases each). Trimming cost V 1 base and J 6 bases, with 17 bases left between them. Germline V gene data show CDR1 as SGHRS and CDR2 as YFSETQ. The CDR3 covers 16 residues. The CDR3 here is CASSLREGGGGNIQYF. The CDR3 DNA reads TGCGCCAGCAGCTTGCGTGAAGGGGGCGGGGGAAACATTCAGTACTTC.

V is TRBV29-1 and J is TRBJ2-7; D not certain. CDR3 length: 13 residues. The V gene lost 5 bases and the J gene lost 6 bases, with 17 bases spanning the gap. CDR1 and CDR2 from the germline V gene are SQVTM and ANQGSEA. This CDR3 is CSVLGLLPLEQYF. The DNA of the CDR3 is TGCAGCGTTTTAGGCTTACTTCCTCTCGAGCAGTACTTC.

This clonotype was counted a few times. The DNA for the CDR3 is TGTGCCAGTAGTTTCGGCCTAGCCAAAAACATTCAGTACTTC. Translated, it gives CASSFGLAKNIQYF. The chain combines TRBV19 with TRBJ2-4; no definite D call. The CDR3 runs to 14 residues. CDR1 is LNHDA and CDR2 is SQIVND in the germline V gene (reference sequence). The ends were cut back, 5 bases at V and 0 bases at J, with 8 bases in the middle.

The V call is TRBV20-1, the J call TRBJ2-5, with TRBD1 as a possible D gene (6 bases). Germline V gives CDR1 DFQATT, CDR2 SNEGSKA (reference sequence). V was trimmed by 1 base and J by 1 base, leaving 13 bases between them. This CDR3 has 15 amino acids. CDR3 sequence: CSARGLLQGQETQYF. The CDR3 DNA reads TGCAGTGCTAGAGGCCTTCTACAGGGCCAAGAGACCCAGTACTTC.

The V and J genes are TRBV4-2 and TRBJ2-7, with 12 bases fitting TRBD2. Trimming took 4 bases from V and 0 from J; bases not matched to a gene: 13. The CDR3 consists of 19 residues. Germline assignment: CDR1 LGHNA and CDR2 YNFKEQ. The CDR3 protein is CASSPELAGGPLLSYEQYF. CDR3 in DNA: TGTGCCAGCAGCCCGGAACTAGCGGGGGGTCCTCTCCTCTCCTACGAGCAGTACTTC.

V is TRBV9 and J is TRBJ1-1; the match to TRBD1 covers 10 bases. Germline loops: CDR1 SGDLS, CDR2 YYNGEE. This CDR3 comprises 15 residues. V lost 3 bases, J lost 10 bases, and 12 bases stayed unmatched. CDR3 region: CASSAELTDRGRAFF. The CDR3 DNA sequence: TGTGCCAGCAGCGCGGAGCTAACTGACAGGGGGCGAGCTTTCTTT.

This clonotype has just a few counts. This chain joins TRBV27 and TRBJ1-1; D is ambiguous. This CDR3 contains 13 residues. CDR1 MNHEY and CDR2 SMNVEV come from the germline V gene (reference sequence). The ends were cut back, 4 bases at V and 1 base at J, with 7 bases in the middle. DNA of the CDR3: TGTGCCAGCAGTTACCGATCGAACACTGAAGCTTTCTTT. Protein sequence: CASSYRSNTEAFF.

V and J are TRBV4-3 and TRBJ2-2; no clear D. From germline, CDR1 is LGHNA and CDR2 YSLEER. The V end lost 1 base, the J end lost 2 bases, and 17 bases lay between the germline ends. The CDR3 has 18 amino acids. The DNA for the CDR3 is TGCGCCAGCAGCCAAGTTAGGCACCGCACGACCAACACCGGGGAGCTGTTTTTT. Protein product: CASSQVRHRTTNTGELFF.

This chain joins TRBV9 and TRBJ2-7; perhaps D is TRBD1 or TRBD2 (5 bases each). The CDR3 totals 14 residues. CDR1 is SGDLS, CDR2 YYNGEE, per germline. V shed 0 bases and J shed 4 bases, with 11 bases lying between them. The CDR3 loop reads CASSVAGKGYEQYF. The CDR3, as DNA: TGTGCCAGCAGCGTAGCGGGGAAGGGGTACGAGCAGTACTTC.

This clonotype was observed at least ten times. The J gene is TRBJ2-1, the V gene TRBV5-1; the D gene is possibly TRBD2 (5 bases). Germline CDR1 is SGHRS and CDR2 is YFSETQ. There are 15 residues in the CDR3. Trimming stripped 0 bases from V and 2 bases from J, with 9 bases between. The DNA for the CDR3 is TGCGCCAGCAGCTTGGTACCGGGGACCTACAATGAGCAGTTCTTC. Its translation: CASSLVPGTYNEQFF. Combining the CDR3 with reference TRBV5-1 and TRBJ2-1 gives the whole variable domain KAGVTQTPRYLIKTRGQQVTLSCSPISGHRSVSWYQQTPGQGLQFLFEYFSETQRNKGNFPGRFSGRQFSNSRSEMNVSTLELGDSALYLCASSLVPGTYNEQFFGPGTRLTVL.

The chain recombines TRBV5-5 with TRBJ1-2; no reliable D call. V gave up 3 bases and J gave up 5 bases, with 11 bases separating them. This CDR3 region has 13 residues. Per the germline V gene, CDR1 is SGHKS and CDR2 is YYEKEE (reference sequence). CDR3 residues: CASSWPREYGYTF. The CDR3 DNA follows: TGTGCCAGCAGCTGGCCGAGGGAATATGGCTACACCTTC.

This clonotype was observed a handful of times. The chain recombines TRBV6-1 with TRBJ1-5, with a possible D match to TRBD1 (5 bases). Germline values: CDR1 MNHNS, CDR2 SASEGT. V lost 8 bases to trimming and J lost 2 bases, with 19 bases between them. The CDR3 loop spans 16 amino acids. CDR3 sequence: CASGDVMGVGNQPQHF. DNA of the CDR3: TGTGCCAGCGGGGATGTGATGGGGGTAGGCAATCAGCCCCAGCATTTT.

The chain links TRBV6-1 to TRBJ1-5, with D unclear. Per the germline V gene, CDR1 is MNHNS and CDR2 is SASEGT. CDR3 length: 15 residues. V lost 6 bases to trimming and J lost 9 bases, with 21 bases between them. CDR3 DNA sequence: TGTGCCAGCAGCGCCGGATTCTTTATTGGTCGGCCCCAGCATTTT. Amino acids: CASSAGFFIGRPQHF.

The chain combines TRBV6-5 with TRBJ2-1; D ambiguous. With 4 bases removed from V and 0 bases from J, the gap between germline ends came to 10 bases. This CDR3 spans 15 amino acids. Germline CDR1 MNHEY, CDR2 SVGAGI. The CDR3 DNA is TGTGCCAGCAGTTTAAGATTCAGCTCCTACAATGAGCAGTTCTTC. It is translated as CASSLRFSSYNEQFF.

This clonotype was seen ten or more times. The J gene is TRBJ2-2, the V gene TRBV21-1; the D segment call TRBD1 is taken from the table without a DNA check. TRBV21-1 is classified as a pseudogene. The CDR3 is 16 residues long. CDR3 coding DNA: TGTGCCAGCAGCAAAATTGAGGGGCCGGTCACCGGGGAGCTGTTTTTT. Its protein is CASSKIEGPVTGELFF.

This clonotype was picked up many times. This chain joins TRBV4-1 and TRBJ1-1; no firm D call. The CDR3 loop spans 16 amino acids. CDR1 is MGHRA and CDR2 is YSYEKL in the germline V gene. Trimming shortened V by 1 base and J by 4 bases, and 16 bases separated the two germline ends. Written as DNA, the CDR3 is TGCGCCAGCAGCCAAGGAGCGCAACTTCGGGCCACTGAAGCTTTCTTT. Its protein product is CASSQGAQLRATEAFF.

This clonotype was seen repeatedly, ten times or more. The chain couples TRBV4-3 to TRBJ2-3, with D possibly matching TRBD2 (6 bases). The germline gives CDR1 LGHNA, CDR2 YSLEER. The V and J ends lost 0 bases and 1 base respectively, with 11 bases between them. The CDR3 spans 16 residues. As DNA, the CDR3 is TGCGCCAGCAGCCAAGATTGGGGCGGGGGCACAGATACGCAGTATTTT. Translating it yields CASSQDWGGGTDTQYF.

Ten or more counts support this clonotype. The V call is TRBV15, the J call TRBJ2-1; unclear D gene. Trimming took 0 bases from V and 4 from J, leaving 13 bases between them. Germline V gives CDR1 LNHNV, CDR2 YYDKDF (reference sequence). This CDR3 is 16 amino acids long. The CDR3 loop reads CATSRDTGRQYNEQFF. The CDR3 DNA reads as TGTGCCACCAGCAGAGATACTGGACGGCAGTACAATGAGCAGTTCTTC.

This chain joins TRBV7-2 and TRBJ1-1, with 10 nucleotides matching TRBD1. J was trimmed by 5 bases and V by 4 bases; bases with no gene match: 10. The length of the CDR3 is 16 residues. Germline V CDR1 and CDR2: SGHTA, FQGNSA. The CDR3, as DNA: TGTGCCAGCAGCTACACCTATGGACAGGGGGAAACTGAAGCTTTCTTT. Amino acids: CASSYTYGQGETEAFF.

This chain joins TRBV19 and TRBJ2-1; D is possibly TRBD1 or TRBD2 (5 bases each). The V gene lost 3 bases and the J gene lost 7 bases, with 7 bases spanning the gap. CDR3 size: 12 residues. Germline V gene sequence: CDR1 LNHDA, CDR2 SQIVND (reference sequence). The CDR3 nucleotides read TGTGCCAGTAGTATTTGGGGGAATGAGCAGTTCTTC. It encodes CASSIWGNEQFF.

The rearrangement uses TRBV5-1 and TRBJ1-4, with 9 bases aligning to TRBD1. V was clipped by 4 bases and J by 8 bases; unmatched bases: 9. The length of the CDR3 is 15 residues. Looked up from germline, CDR1 is SGHRS and CDR2 is YFSETQ. The CDR3 coding sequence is TGCGCCAGCAGCCCCTGGGACAGGGTGTCCGAAAAACTGTTTTTT. It yields the protein CASSPWDRVSEKLFF.

The chain links TRBV30 to TRBJ1-1; D gene uncertain. The CDR3 runs 12 residues. CDR1 and CDR2 from the germline V gene are GTSNPN and SVGIG (reference sequence). Trimming pared 4 bases from V and 0 bases from J, leaving 6 bases between. Written as DNA, the CDR3 is TGTGCCTGGATAGGGATGAACACTGAAGCTTTCTTT. It specifies CAWIGMNTEAFF.

A word on this clonotype: With a much larger clone just one base away, this may be a read error. This rearrangement joins TRBV5-1 to TRBJ1-1; D ambiguous. V lost 4 bases and J 3 bases, leaving 16 bases between the germline ends. Germline CDR1 and CDR2: SGHRS and YFSETQ. The CDR3 contains 15 residues. CDR3 sequence: CASSPLEAEDTEAFF. The CDR3 DNA sequence: TGCGCCAGCAGCCCGCTTGAGGCCGAGGACACTGAAGCTTTCTTT.

This clonotype was observed a handful of times. The chain joins TRBV12-3 or TRBV12-4 to TRBJ1-1, with D unclear. The CDR3 is made up of 18 amino acids. Trimming removed 3 bases at V and 3 bases at J, with 23 bases between. CDR3 sequence reads: CASSLTAATRARDTEAFF. Here the CDR3 DNA reads TGTGCCAGCAGTTTGACCGCGGCAACTAGGGCTAGGGACACTGAAGCTTTCTTT.